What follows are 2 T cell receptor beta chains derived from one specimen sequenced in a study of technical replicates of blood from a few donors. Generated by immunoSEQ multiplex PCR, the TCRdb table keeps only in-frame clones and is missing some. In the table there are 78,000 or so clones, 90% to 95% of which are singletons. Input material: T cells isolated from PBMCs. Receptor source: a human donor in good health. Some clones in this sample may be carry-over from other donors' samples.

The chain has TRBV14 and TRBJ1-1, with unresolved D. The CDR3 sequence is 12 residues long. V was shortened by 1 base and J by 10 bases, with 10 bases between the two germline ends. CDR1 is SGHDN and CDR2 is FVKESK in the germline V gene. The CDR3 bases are TGTGCCAGCAGCCAAGGGAGGGATAGAGCTTTCTTT. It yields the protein CASSQGRDRAFF.

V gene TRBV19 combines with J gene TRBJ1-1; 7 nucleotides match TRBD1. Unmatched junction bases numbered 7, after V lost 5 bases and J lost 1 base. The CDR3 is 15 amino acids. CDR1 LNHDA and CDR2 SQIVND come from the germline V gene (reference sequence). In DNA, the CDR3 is TGTGCCAGTAGTCTCCCCGGGACAGAGAACACTGAAGCTTTCTTT. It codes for CASSLPGTENTEAFF.